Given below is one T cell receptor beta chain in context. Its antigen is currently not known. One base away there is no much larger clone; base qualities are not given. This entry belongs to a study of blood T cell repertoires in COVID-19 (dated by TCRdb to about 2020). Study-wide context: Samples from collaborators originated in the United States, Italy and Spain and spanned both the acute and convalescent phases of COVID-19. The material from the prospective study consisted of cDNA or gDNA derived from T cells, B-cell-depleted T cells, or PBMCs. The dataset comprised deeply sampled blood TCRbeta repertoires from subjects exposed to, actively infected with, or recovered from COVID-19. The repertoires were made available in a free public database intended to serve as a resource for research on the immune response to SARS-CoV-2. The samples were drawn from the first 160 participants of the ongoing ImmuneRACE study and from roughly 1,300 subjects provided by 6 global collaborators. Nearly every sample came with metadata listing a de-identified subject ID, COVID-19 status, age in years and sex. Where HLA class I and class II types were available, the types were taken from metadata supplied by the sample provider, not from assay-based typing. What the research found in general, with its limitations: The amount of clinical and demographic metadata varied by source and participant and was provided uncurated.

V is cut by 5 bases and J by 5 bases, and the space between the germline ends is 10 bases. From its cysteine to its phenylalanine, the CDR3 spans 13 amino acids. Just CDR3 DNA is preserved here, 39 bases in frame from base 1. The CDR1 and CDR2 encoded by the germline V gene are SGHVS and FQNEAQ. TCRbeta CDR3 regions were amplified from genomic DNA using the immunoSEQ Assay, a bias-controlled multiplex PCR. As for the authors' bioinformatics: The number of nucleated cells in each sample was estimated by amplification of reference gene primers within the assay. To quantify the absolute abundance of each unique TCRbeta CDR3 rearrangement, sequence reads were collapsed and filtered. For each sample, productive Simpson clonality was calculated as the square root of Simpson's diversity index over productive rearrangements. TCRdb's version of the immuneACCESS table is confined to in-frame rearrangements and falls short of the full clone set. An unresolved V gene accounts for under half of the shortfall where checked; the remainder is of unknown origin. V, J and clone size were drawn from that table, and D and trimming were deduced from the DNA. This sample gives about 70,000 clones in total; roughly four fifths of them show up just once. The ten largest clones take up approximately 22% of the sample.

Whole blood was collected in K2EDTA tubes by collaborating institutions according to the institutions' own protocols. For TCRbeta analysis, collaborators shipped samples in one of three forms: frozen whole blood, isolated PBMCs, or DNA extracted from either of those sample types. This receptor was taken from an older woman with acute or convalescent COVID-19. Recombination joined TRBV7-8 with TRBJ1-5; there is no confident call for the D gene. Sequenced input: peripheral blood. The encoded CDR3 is CASSPTGHQPQHF. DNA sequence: TGTGCCAGCAGCCCCACTGGGCATCAGCCCCAGCATTTT.